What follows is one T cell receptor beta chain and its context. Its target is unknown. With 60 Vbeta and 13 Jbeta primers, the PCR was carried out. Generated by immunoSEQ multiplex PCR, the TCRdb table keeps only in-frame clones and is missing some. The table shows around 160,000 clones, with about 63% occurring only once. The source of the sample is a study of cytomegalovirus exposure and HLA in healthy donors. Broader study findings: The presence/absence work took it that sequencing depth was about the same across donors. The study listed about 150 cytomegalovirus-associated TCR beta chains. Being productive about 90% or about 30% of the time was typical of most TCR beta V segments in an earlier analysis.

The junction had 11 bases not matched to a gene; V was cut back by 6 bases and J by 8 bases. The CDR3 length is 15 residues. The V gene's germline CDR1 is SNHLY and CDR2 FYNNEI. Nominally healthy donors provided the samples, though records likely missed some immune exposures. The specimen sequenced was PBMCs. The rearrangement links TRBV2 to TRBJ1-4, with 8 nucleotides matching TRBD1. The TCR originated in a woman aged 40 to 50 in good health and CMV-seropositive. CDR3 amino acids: CASRAGQGLGEKLFF. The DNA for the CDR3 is TGTGCCAGCAGGGCCGGACAGGGTCTTGGAGAAAAACTGTTTTTT.